A single sample is the source of the 24 T cell receptor beta chains below, sequenced in a study of human T cells and chemical hapten exposure. As for time point: pre-sensitization, week 0. Indicated treatment: therapeutic diphenylcyclopropenone sensitization with weekly scalp DPC. Each CDR3 protein is one row after TCRdb ran MiXCR on the RACE reads. The data hold tens of thousands of distinct CDR3 sequences, with over 8% observed a single time. The sequenced sample was whole blood, obtained in connection with sensitization to the hapten diphenylcyclopropenone (DPC). These receptors were taken from a woman aged 40-49 years with alopecia areata. Some clones in this sample may be carry-over from other donors' samples.

The genes are TRBV7-2 and TRBJ2-3, with 7 positions matching TRBD2. The CDR3 is made up of 15 amino acids. V gave up 5 bases and J gave up 7 bases; unmatched junction bases: 12. Germline V lookup: CDR1 SGHTA, CDR2 FQGNSA. The CDR3, as DNA: TGTGCCAGCAGCAGACTCTCAGCGGGGCTAAATACGCAGTATTTT. This encodes CASSRLSAGLNTQYF.

This clonotype was counted at least ten times. The junction departs from the called germline gene at one end, perhaps through a read error. This chain connects TRBV18 to TRBJ2-7, with 7 bases fitting TRBD1. The V gene's germline CDR1 is KGHSH and CDR2 LQKENI. This CDR3 is built from 12 residues. In DNA, the CDR3 is TGTGCCAGCTCATCGTACACCGGGACAGTCAACTTC. Amino acids: CASSSYTGTVNF.

This clonotype was counted many times. V gene TRBV6-5 combines with J gene TRBJ1-4; 7 nucleotides match TRBD1. This CDR3 has 17 residues. V gave up 0 bases and J gave up 6 bases; unmatched junction bases: 10. The germline V gene encodes CDR1 MNHEY and CDR2 SVGAGI. Here the CDR3 reads CASSYSPTGTEDEKLFF. The CDR3, as DNA: TGTGCCAGCAGTTACTCTCCCACCGGGACAGAGGATGAAAAACTGTTTTTT.

The chain carries TRBV5-1 and TRBJ2-5; D gene uncertain. Between the trimmed V and J ends, which lost 3 bases and 5 bases, there was a span of 11 bases. Germline V gene lookup returns CDR1 SGHRS and CDR2 YFSETQ. The CDR3 length is 13 residues. CDR3 bases: TGCGCCAGCAGCTCCCTGGCGGCGGAGACCCAGTACTTC. Its translation is CASSSLAAETQYF.

This clonotype appeared many times. The genes are TRBV6-5 and TRBJ1-1; no clear D. V lost 7 bases to trimming and J lost 4 bases, with 13 bases between them. This CDR3 spans 13 amino acids. Germline V lookup: CDR1 MNHEY, CDR2 SVGAGI. CDR3 DNA sequence: TGTGCCAGCACCTTCGAGACGGGCACTGAAGCTTTCTTT. Translation gives CASTFETGTEAFF.

This clonotype has ten or more counts. The chain combines TRBV19 with TRBJ2-1, with 8 bases lining up with TRBD2. V shed 10 bases, J shed 5 bases, and the junction held 10 bases outside the gene matches. CDR1 and CDR2 from the germline V gene are LNHDA and SQIVND (reference sequence). The CDR3 is made up of 14 amino acids. CDR3: CATKGSGGHNEQFF. The CDR3 bases are TGTGCCACTAAGGGAAGCGGGGGACACAATGAGCAGTTCTTC.

This clonotype was observed many times. This chain connects TRBV25-1 to TRBJ2-3; 7 bases map to TRBD1. V trimming: 1 base; J trimming: 5 bases; junction bases outside the gene matches: 15. Germline V gives CDR1 MGHDK, CDR2 SYGVNS. This CDR3 region has 18 residues. Here the CDR3 reads CASSEFATTGNKRDTQYF. In DNA form, the CDR3 reads TGTGCCAGCAGTGAATTCGCCACGACAGGGAACAAGCGAGATACGCAGTATTTT.

This clonotype was seen repeatedly, ten times or more. The rearrangement joins TRBV7-2 to TRBJ2-3; TRBD1 matches at 10 bases. Germline-derived CDR1 and CDR2 are SGHTA and FQGNSA. This CDR3 contains 16 residues. J was trimmed by 7 bases and V by 5 bases; bases with no gene match: 12. CDR3: CASSPFPGQGQNTQYF. The CDR3 DNA reads TGTGCCAGCAGCCCATTCCCGGGACAGGGGCAAAATACGCAGTATTTT.

This clonotype was picked up many times. The chain combines TRBV2 with TRBJ2-3; D tentatively reads TRBD1 or TRBD2 (5 bases each). Germline CDR1 is SNHLY and CDR2 is FYNNEI. V dropped 10 bases and J dropped 4 bases, with 15 bases sitting between them. The CDR3 covers 13 residues. The CDR3 spells CATDGGLADTQYF. The CDR3 DNA is TGTGCCACCGATGGGGGTCTAGCAGATACGCAGTATTTT.

This clonotype was counted ten times or more. The gene calls are TRBV6-5 and TRBJ2-7; 11 positions agree with TRBD1. CDR1 is MNHEY and CDR2 is SVGAGI in the germline V gene. J gave up 2 bases and V 5 bases, and 2 bases lay outside the gene matches. The CDR3 covers 14 residues. The chain's CDR3 is CASSGQGAAYEQYF. The CDR3 DNA reads TGTGCCAGCAGTGGACAGGGGGCCGCCTACGAGCAGTACTTC.

The chain links TRBV27 to TRBJ2-3; D possibly matches TRBD1 or TRBD2 (5 bases each). The germline V gene has CDR1 MNHEY and CDR2 SMNVEV (reference sequence). Trimming left V 5 bases short and J 12 bases short, with 21 bases between. This CDR3 is 14 amino acids long. This CDR3 is CASSIPGPGIRQYF. CDR3 DNA: TGTGCCAGCAGTATACCGGGACCGGGGATACGACAGTATTTT.

The chain joins TRBV6-5 to TRBJ2-5; D is perhaps TRBD1 (6 bases). V shed 6 bases and J shed 4 bases, with 9 bases lying between them. Germline values: CDR1 MNHEY, CDR2 SVGAGI. The CDR3 loop spans 12 amino acids. CDR3 bases: TGTGCCAGCAGCAGGGGCGGAGAGACCCAGTACTTC. Translating it yields CASSRGGETQYF.

This clonotype was detected many times. The gene calls are TRBV9 and TRBJ2-3; D may be TRBD2 (5 bases). Germline V gene lookup returns CDR1 SGDLS and CDR2 YYNGEE. Trimming removed 3 bases at V and 1 base at J, with 12 bases between. This CDR3 has 15 amino acids. The CDR3 is CASSAGARGTDTQYF. CDR3 in DNA: TGTGCCAGCAGCGCCGGCGCGAGGGGCACAGATACGCAGTATTTT.

This chain joins TRBV6-6 and TRBJ2-5, with D perhaps TRBD2 (5 bases). V was cut by 3 bases and J by 7 bases, with 12 bases left in between. This CDR3 comprises 13 residues. Germline V gene sequence: CDR1 MNHNY, CDR2 SVGAGI (reference sequence). In nucleotides, the CDR3 is TGTGCCAGCAGTTATGAGGGTGGGAGGACCCAGTACTTC. This translates into CASSYEGGRTQYF.

This clonotype was counted ten times or more. The chain combines TRBV11-3 with TRBJ2-1, with 7 bases matching TRBD2. V shed 5 bases, J shed 10 bases, and the junction held 14 bases outside the gene matches. Germline CDR1 is SGHNT and CDR2 is YENEEA. This CDR3 comprises 15 residues. The CDR3 protein is CASSPRRGGGGEQFF. DNA of the CDR3: TGTGCCAGCAGCCCTAGGCGGGGCGGGGGAGGAGAGCAGTTCTTC.

This clonotype has at least ten counts. This chain connects TRBV7-2 to TRBJ2-1; 7 nucleotides match TRBD1. V lost 6 bases and J lost 8; bases outside the gene matches: 13. CDR3 length: 15 residues. The germline V gene has CDR1 SGHTA and CDR2 FQGNSA. The CDR3 here is CASSSNLNRGDEQFF. CDR3 nucleotides: TGTGCCAGCAGTTCAAACTTAAACAGGGGTGATGAGCAGTTCTTC.

This clonotype appeared many times. This chain connects TRBV28 to TRBJ1-5, with 10 bases that match TRBD1. CDR3 length: 15 residues. After removal of 5 bases from V and 5 bases from J, the junction contained 6 bases not matched to a gene. CDR1 and CDR2 from the germline V gene are MDHEN and SYDVKM. The DNA for the CDR3 is TGTGCCAGCAGTCCCCCGACAGGGGGCTATCAGCCCCAGCATTTT. Its protein product is CASSPPTGGYQPQHF.

This clonotype has only a few counts. V is TRBV6-1 and J is TRBJ1-5; 8 bases line up with TRBD1. Germline CDR1 MNHNS, CDR2 SASEGT. The V and J ends lost 4 bases and 3 bases, in that order; junction bases with no gene match: 5. This CDR3 has 15 amino acids. The CDR3 DNA reads as TGTGCCAGCAGTGCTGACAGGGGAAACAATCAGCCCCAGCATTTT. It translates to CASSADRGNNQPQHF.

In DNA form, the CDR3 reads TGTGCCAGCAGCTTAATCATGATGACCTCTCGCGGGGGGTTTTTTGAGACCCAGTACTTC. Protein product: CASSLIMMTSRGGFFETQYF. This sequence joins TRBV7-9 and TRBJ2-5; 8 bases are a match to TRBD2. V trimming: 2 bases; J trimming: 5 bases; junction bases outside the gene matches: 22. Per germline, CDR1 SEHNR and CDR2 FQNEAQ (reference sequence). There are 20 residues in the CDR3.

This clonotype was counted many times. The V gene is TRBV4-1, the J gene TRBJ2-3; 10 bases map to TRBD2. The CDR3 extends over 15 amino acids. Germline loops: CDR1 MGHRA, CDR2 YSYEKL. Trimming removed 3 bases from V and 5 bases from J; junction bases left unmatched: 5. The CDR3 coding sequence is TGCGCCAGCAGCCACAGCGGGGGGGCAGGAGATACGCAGTATTTT. This codes for CASSHSGGAGDTQYF.

The chain combines TRBV12-3 or TRBV12-4 with TRBJ2-2; unclear D gene. This CDR3 is 14 amino acids long. Trimming removed 7 bases from V and 1 base from J, with 10 bases in between. CDR3 loop: CASKKTENTGELFF. The CDR3 DNA reads as TGTGCCAGCAAGAAAACAGAGAACACCGGGGAGCTGTTTTTT.

With respect to this clonotype: A much larger clone differs by one base, so this may be a read error. The rearrangement links TRBV5-1 to TRBJ1-1; D is ambiguous. The CDR3 is 13 amino acids. Germline V gene data show CDR1 as SGHRS and CDR2 as YFSETQ. The CDR3 DNA follows: TGCGCCAGCAGCTTGGTTCTGAACATTGAAGCTTTCTTT. This gives the protein CASSLVLNIEAFF.

This clonotype was recorded a few times. The chain recombines TRBV30 with TRBJ1-6, with unresolved D. CDR3 size: 18 residues. The V and J ends lost 2 bases and 3 bases respectively, with 20 bases between them. Germline loops: CDR1 GTSNPN, CDR2 SVGIG (reference sequence). The CDR3 sequence: CAWSYLGGAGNYNSPLHF. CDR3 nucleotides: TGTGCCTGGAGTTATTTGGGCGGAGCGGGGAACTATAATTCACCCCTCCACTTT. Full variable domain (remainder filled in from reference TRBV30 and TRBJ1-6): SQTIHQWPATLVQPVGSPLSLECTVEGTSNPNLYWYRQAAGRGLQLLFYSVGIGQISSEVPQNLSASRPQDRQFILSSKKLLLSDSGFYLCAWSYLGGAGNYNSPLHFGNGTRLTVT.

At least ten counts were recorded for this clonotype. The V and J genes are TRBV5-6 and TRBJ2-3, with TRBD1 matching over 8 bases. Germline CDR1 is SGHDT and CDR2 is YYEEEE. V lost 4 bases, J lost 4 bases, and 8 bases stayed unmatched. This CDR3 spans 15 amino acids. The CDR3 DNA reads TGTGCCAGCAGCCGGACAGGGAGGAAGGCAGATACGCAGTATTTT. Residues: CASSRTGRKADTQYF.